This T cell receptor (beta chain) was captured by sequencing in a study of T-cell reconstitution after alpha-beta-depleted transplantation in children. Whole-study results and caveats: One year post-transplant, T-cell counts and diversity were largely derived from T cells produced anew. From surviving recipient T cells and thymic progenitors came the high day-60 TCRbeta diversity observed in some patients.

This clonotype has just a few counts. Its antigen is currently unknown. As it was prepared, the TCRbeta library received unique molecular identifiers. MiXCR was run by TCRdb on the PCR reads, yielding one entry per CDR3 protein. The table has approximately 1,000,000 distinct CDR3 sequences, around 30% seen once. The CDR3 totals 19 residues. The V and J ends lost 5 bases and 1 base, in that order; junction bases with no gene match: 10. CDR1 and CDR2 (germline): SGHVS, FQNEAQ. The chain recombines TRBV7-8 with TRBJ2-2, with 13 bases that match TRBD2. The sample here was PBMCs, mostly from graft donor cells, taken 360 days after TCRalphabeta/CD19-depleted stem cell transplant. This clonotype was sampled from a boy in the first two years of life who had a stem cell transplant for SCID, so the T cells may come from the graft donor. The CDR3 loop reads CASSMKAGTSGVNTGELFF. In DNA form, the CDR3 reads TGTGCCAGCAGCATGAAAGCCGGGACTAGCGGGGTGAACACCGGGGAGCTGTTTTTT.